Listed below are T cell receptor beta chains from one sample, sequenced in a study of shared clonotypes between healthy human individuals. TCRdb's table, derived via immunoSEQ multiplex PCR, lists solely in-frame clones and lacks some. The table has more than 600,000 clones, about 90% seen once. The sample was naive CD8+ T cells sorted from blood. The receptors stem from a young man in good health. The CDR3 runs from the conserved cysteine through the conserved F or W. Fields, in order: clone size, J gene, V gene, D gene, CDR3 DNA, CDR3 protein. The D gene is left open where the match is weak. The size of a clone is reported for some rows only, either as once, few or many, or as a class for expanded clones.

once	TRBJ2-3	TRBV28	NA	TGTGCCAGCAGTCGAACGGGGGGAGGCCAGGGGGATACGCAGTATTTT	CASSRTGGGQGDTQYF
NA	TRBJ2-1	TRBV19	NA	TGTGCCAGTAGAACAGGGATCAACTACAATGAGCAGTTCTTC	CASRTGINYNEQFF
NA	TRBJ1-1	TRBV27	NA	TGTGCCAGCAGTAACAGGGTCCTCACTGAAGCTTTCTTT	CASSNRVLTEAFF
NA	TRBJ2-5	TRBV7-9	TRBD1	TGTGCCAGCAGCTTGTCCCGGGGGACAGGGGATGGCGACCAAGAGACCCAGTACTTC	CASSLSRGTGDGDQETQYF
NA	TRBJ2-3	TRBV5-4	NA	TGTGCCAGCAGCTTGGCAGGGGAGGGCACAGATACGCAGTATTTT	CASSLAGEGTDTQYF
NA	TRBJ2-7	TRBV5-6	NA	TGTGCCAGCAGCTTGGGGGGGAACTACGAGCAGTACTTC	CASSLGGNYEQYF
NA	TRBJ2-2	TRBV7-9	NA	TGTGCCAGCAGCTTAACAAGGAACACCGGGGAGCTGTTTTTT	CASSLTRNTGELFF
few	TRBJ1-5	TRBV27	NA	TGTGCCAGCACTTATCTCAATCAGCCCCAGCATTTT	CASTYLNQPQHF
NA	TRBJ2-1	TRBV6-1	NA	TGTGCCAGCAATCGACTAGTATACAATGAGCAGTTCTTC	CASNRLVYNEQFF
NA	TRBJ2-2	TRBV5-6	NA	TGTGCCAGCAGCTTGGCCGGTAGCGGGAACACCGGGGAGCTGTTTTTT	CASSLAGSGNTGELFF
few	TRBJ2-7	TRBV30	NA	TGTGCCTGGAGTGTCGGGTGGGGGTCCTACGAGCAGTACTTC	CAWSVGWGSYEQYF
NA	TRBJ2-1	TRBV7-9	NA	TGTGCCAGCAGCTTAGATCGATTAGTTGAGCAGTTCTTC	CASSLDRLVEQFF
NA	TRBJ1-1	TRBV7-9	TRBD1	TGTGCCAGCAGCAAGGCAGTCGACAGGGGGCTGAACACTGAAGCTTTCTTT	CASSKAVDRGLNTEAFF
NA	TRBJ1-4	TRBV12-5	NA	TGTGCTAGTGGCCGAACGGGGGGTGAAAAACTGTTTTTT	CASGRTGGEKLFF
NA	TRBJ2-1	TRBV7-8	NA	TGTGCCAGCAGCTTCCCTACAGCCAGTAGCTCCTACAATGAGCAGTTCTTC	CASSFPTASSSYNEQFF
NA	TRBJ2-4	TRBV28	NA	TGTGCGGTCCGGAGGAGGCCAGTGGAAAACATTCAGTACTTC	CAVRRRPVENIQYF
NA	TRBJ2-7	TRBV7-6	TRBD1	TGTGCCAGCAGCTCAATGACAGGGGCGGTCGAGCAGTACTTC	CASSSMTGAVEQYF
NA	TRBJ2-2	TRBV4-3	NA	TGCGCCAGCAGCCAAGGGGAGAGGAGCACCGGGGAGCTGTTTTTT	CASSQGERSTGELFF
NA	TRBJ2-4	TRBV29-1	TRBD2	TGCAGCGTTGTTAGTAGCGGGGGCCAGTACTTC	CSVVSSGGQYF
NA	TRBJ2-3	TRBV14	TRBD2	TGTGCCAGCAGGGAGACTAGCGGGAACGCAGATACGCAGTATTTT	CASRETSGNADTQYF
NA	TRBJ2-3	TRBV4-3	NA	TGCGCCAGCAGCCAAGATAGGAGGGATACGCAGTATTTT	CASSQDRRDTQYF
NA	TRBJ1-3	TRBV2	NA	TGTGCCAGCAGTGAGGCAGACCTTGGAAACACCATATATTTT	CASSEADLGNTIYF
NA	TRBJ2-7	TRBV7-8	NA	TGTGCCAGCAGCTTAGCGCCGGCCGAGCAGTACTTC	CASSLAPAEQYF
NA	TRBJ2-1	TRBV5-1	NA	TGCGCCAGCAGCTCCGGAGGGCCCTACAATGAGCAGTTCTTC	CASSSGGPYNEQFF
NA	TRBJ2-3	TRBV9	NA	TGTGCCAGCAGCGTAGGCGGAAGCACAGATACGCAGTATTTT	CASSVGGSTDTQYF
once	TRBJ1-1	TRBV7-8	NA	TGTGCCAGCAGCTATACGGATTGGGAGGGCAAATCGACTGAAGCTTTCTTT	CASSYTDWEGKSTEAFF
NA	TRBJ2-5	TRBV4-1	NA	TGCGCCAGCAGCCAAGTTCCGGACGGTGAAGAGACCCAGTACTTC	CASSQVPDGEETQYF
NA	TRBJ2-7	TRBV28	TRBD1	TGTGCCAGCAGTTTGCGGGACAGGATCTACGAGCAGTACTTC	CASSLRDRIYEQYF
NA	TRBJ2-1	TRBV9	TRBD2	TGTGCCAGCTCACCTAGCGGGGGGTCCTACAATGAGCAGTTCTTC	CASSPSGGSYNEQFF
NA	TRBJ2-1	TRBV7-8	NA	TGTGCCAGCAGCTTACGCAGGGAGTACAATGAGCAGTTCTTC	CASSLRREYNEQFF
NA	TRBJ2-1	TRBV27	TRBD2	TGTGCCAGCAGTCAGTGGACTAGCGGGAGCCCCTACAATGAGCAGTTCTTC	CASSQWTSGSPYNEQFF
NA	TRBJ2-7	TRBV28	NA	TGTGCCAGCAGCTCCCAGTTGGACGAGCAGTACTTC	CASSSQLDEQYF
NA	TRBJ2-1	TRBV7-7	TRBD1	TGTGCCAGCAGCTCCGGGACAGGGGACGATGAGCAGTTCTTC	CASSSGTGDDEQFF
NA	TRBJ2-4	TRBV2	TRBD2	TGTGCCAGCAGAGGAAGACTAGCGGGAGATGATAGGAGGGCCAAAAACATTCAGTACTTC	CASRGRLAGDDRRAKNIQYF
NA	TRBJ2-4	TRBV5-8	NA	TGTGCCAGCAGCTTTGAGTGGGCGGCCAAAAACATTCAGTACTTC	CASSFEWAAKNIQYF
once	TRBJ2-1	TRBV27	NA	TGTGCCAGCAGTATCTCCGCGAGAGACTCCTACAATGAGCAGTTCTTC	CASSISARDSYNEQFF
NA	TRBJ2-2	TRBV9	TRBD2	TGTGCCAGCAGCGACGGGACTAGTTTCCCCGGGGAGCTGTTTTTT	CASSDGTSFPGELFF